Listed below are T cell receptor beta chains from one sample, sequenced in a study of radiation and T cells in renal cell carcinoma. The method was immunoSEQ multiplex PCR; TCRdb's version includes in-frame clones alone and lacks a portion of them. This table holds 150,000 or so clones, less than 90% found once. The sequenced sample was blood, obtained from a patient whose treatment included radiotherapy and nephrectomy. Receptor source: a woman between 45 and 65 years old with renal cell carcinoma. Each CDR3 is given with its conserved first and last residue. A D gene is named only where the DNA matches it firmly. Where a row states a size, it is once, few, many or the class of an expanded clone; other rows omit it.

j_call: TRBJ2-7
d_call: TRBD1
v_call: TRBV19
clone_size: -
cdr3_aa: CASSIDRGKSEQYF
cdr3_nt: TGTGCCAGTAGTATAGACAGGGGGAAGAGCGAGCAGTACTTC

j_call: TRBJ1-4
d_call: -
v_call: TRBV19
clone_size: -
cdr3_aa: CASTDSHHEKLFF
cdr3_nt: TGTGCCAGTACCGACAGCCACCATGAAAAACTGTTTTTT

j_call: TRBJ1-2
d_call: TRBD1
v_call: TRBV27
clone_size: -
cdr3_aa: CASSWDREGGYTF
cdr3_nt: TGTGCCAGCAGTTGGGACAGGGAGGGAGGCTACACCTTC

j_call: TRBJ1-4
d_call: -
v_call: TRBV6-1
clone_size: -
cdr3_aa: CATQSQEKKLFF
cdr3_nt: TGTGCCACCCAGTCGCAGGAGAAAAAACTGTTTTTT

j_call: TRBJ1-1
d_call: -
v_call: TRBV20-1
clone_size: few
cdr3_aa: CSVGQVTEAFF
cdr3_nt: TGCAGTGTAGGGCAGGTCACTGAAGCTTTCTTT

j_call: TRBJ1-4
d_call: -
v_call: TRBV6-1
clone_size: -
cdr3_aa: CASSESGVGKLFF
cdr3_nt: TGTGCCAGCAGTGAAAGCGGGGTTGGAAAACTGTTTTTT

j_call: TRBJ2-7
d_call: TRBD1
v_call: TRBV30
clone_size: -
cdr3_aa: CAWIMGTGASSYEQYF
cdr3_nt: TGTGCCTGGATTATGGGGACAGGGGCAAGCTCCTACGAGCAGTACTTC

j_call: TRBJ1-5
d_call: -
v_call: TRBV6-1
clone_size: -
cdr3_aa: CASSEALQGRPQHF
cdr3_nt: TGTGCCAGCAGTGAAGCGCTTCAGGGCAGGCCCCAGCATTTT

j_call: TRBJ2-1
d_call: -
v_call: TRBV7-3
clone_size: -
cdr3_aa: CASSPIPLPGQALNEQFF
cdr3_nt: TGTGCCAGCAGCCCCATACCCCTACCGGGACAAGCCCTGAATGAGCAGTTCTTC

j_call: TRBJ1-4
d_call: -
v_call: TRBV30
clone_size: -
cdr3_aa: CAWSTGGEKLFF
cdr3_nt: TGTGCCTGGAGTACCGGGGGGGAAAAACTGTTTTTT

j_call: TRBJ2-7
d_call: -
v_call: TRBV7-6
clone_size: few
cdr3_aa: CASSLAGGEQYF
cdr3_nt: TGTGCCAGCAGCTTAGCGGGGGGCGAGCAGTACTTC

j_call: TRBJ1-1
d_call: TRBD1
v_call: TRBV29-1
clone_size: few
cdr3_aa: CSVHSRQGSNTEAFF
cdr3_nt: TGCAGCGTTCACTCAAGACAGGGATCGAACACTGAAGCTTTCTTT

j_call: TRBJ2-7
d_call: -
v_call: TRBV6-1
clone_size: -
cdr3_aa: CASSARRMAYEQYF
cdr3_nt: TGTGCCAGCAGTGCAAGGCGGATGGCTTACGAGCAGTACTTC

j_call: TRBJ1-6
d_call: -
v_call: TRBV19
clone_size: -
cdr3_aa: CASSPQSGSPLHF
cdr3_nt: TGTGCCAGTAGTCCCCAGTCGGGTTCACCCCTCCACTTT

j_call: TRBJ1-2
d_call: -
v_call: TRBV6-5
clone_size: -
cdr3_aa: CASSYFARQNYGYTF
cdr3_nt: TGTGCCAGCAGTTATTTCGCACGGCAGAACTATGGCTACACCTTC

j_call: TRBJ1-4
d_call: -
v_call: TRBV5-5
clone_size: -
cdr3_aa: CASSLNLYPTNEKLFF
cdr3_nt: TGTGCCAGCAGCCTGAATCTCTACCCAACTAATGAAAAACTGTTTTTT

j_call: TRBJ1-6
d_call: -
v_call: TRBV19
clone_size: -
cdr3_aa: CASSIQRITGIDNSPLHF
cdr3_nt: TGTGCCAGTAGTATCCAACGGATAACAGGCATCGATAATTCACCCCTCCACTTT

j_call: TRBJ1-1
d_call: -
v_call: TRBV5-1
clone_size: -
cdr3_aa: CASCDPGRANTEAFF
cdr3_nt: TGCGCCAGCTGCGATCCGGGACGGGCGAACACTGAAGCTTTCTTT

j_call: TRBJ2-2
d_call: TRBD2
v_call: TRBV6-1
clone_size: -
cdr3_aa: CASSAPLRGGPNTGELFF
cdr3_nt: TGTGCCAGCAGTGCGCCTTTGCGGGGGGGCCCTAACACCGGGGAGCTGTTTTTT

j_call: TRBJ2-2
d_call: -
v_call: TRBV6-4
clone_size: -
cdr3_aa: CASRGEWNTGELFF
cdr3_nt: TGTGCCAGCAGAGGAGAGTGGAACACCGGGGAGCTGTTTTTT

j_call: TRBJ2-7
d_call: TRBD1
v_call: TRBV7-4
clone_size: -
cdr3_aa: CASQADRQFISYEQYF
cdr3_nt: TGTGCCAGCCAGGCGGACAGGCAGTTTATCTCCTACGAGCAGTACTTC

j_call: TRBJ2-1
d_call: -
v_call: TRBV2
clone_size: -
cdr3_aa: CASAQIMGESYNEQFF
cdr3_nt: TGTGCCAGCGCACAGATCATGGGCGAATCCTACAATGAGCAGTTCTTC

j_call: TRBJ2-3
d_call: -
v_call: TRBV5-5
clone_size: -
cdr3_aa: CASSLGHRTDTQYF
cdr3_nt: TGTGCCAGCAGCTTGGGACATCGCACAGATACGCAGTATTTT

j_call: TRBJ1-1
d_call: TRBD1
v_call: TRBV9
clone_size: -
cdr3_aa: CASSAGTAYTEAFF
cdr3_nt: TGTGCCAGCAGCGCCGGGACAGCATACACTGAAGCTTTCTTT

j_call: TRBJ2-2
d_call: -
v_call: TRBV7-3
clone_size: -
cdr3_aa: CASSLGPGNTGELFF
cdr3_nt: TGTGCCAGCAGCTTAGGACCCGGGAACACCGGGGAGCTGTTTTTT

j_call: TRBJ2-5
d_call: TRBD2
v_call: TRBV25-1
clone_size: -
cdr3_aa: CASSVLNGQLAGETQYF
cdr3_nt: TGTGCCAGCAGTGTCCTTAATGGGCAACTAGCGGGTGAGACCCAGTACTTC

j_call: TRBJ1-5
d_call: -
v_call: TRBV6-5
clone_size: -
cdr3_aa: CASSFHSNSNQPQHF
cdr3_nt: TGTGCCAGCAGTTTCCATAGTAATAGCAATCAGCCCCAGCATTTT

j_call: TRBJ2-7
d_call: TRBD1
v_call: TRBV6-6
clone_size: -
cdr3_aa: CASTPGGYPYEQYF
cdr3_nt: TGTGCCAGCACCCCAGGGGGCTATCCTTACGAGCAGTACTTC

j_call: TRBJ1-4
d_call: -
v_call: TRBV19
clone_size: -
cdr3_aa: CASSWGVDVEKLFF
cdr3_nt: TGTGCCAGTAGTTGGGGGGTAGACGTTGAAAAACTGTTTTTT

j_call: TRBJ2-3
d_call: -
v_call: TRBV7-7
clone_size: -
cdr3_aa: CASSKGSTDTQYF
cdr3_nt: TGTGCTAGCAGCAAAGGCAGCACAGATACGCAGTATTTT

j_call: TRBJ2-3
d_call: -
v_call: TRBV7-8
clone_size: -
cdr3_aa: CASRGGPNTDTQYF
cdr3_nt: TGTGCCAGCAGGGGAGGACCGAACACAGATACGCAGTATTTT

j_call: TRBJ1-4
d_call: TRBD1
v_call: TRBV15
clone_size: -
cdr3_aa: CATSKGADEKLFF
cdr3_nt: TGTGCCACCAGCAAGGGGGCCGATGAAAAACTGTTTTTT

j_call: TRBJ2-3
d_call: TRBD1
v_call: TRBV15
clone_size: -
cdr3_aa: CATSRGLGQGADTQYF
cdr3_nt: TGTGCCACCAGCAGAGGGCTGGGACAGGGGGCAGATACGCAGTATTTT

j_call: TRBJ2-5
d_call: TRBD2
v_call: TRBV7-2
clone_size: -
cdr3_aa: CASSFSGGPQETQYF
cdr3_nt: TGTGCCAGCAGCTTTAGCGGGGGGCCCCAGGAGACCCAGTACTTC

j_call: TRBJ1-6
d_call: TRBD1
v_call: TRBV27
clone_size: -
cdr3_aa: CASGNDRGRDSPLHF
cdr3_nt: TGTGCCAGCGGAAATGACAGGGGGCGGGATTCACCCCTCCACTTT

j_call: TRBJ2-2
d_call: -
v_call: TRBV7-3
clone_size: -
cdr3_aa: CASSSTLFGELFF
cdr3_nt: TGTGCCAGCAGCTCCACCCTTTTCGGGGAGCTGTTTTTT